This T cell receptor (beta chain) derives from a study of T cells after yellow fever vaccination (dated by TCRdb to between 2018 and 2020). Describing the broader study: The SMART-Seq v4 Ultra Low Input RNA kit was used to prepare libraries from fractions with low cell numbers. Two healthy male donors made up the cohort, one aged 18 to 30 years and the other aged 30 to 40 years. To track T-cell clones before and after primary and booster YFV17D yellow fever vaccination, bulk TCR alpha and beta repertoires were sequenced longitudinally. Blood samples were taken at several timepoints before and after primary and secondary immunization, and bulk PBMC replicates and cell subsets were isolated.

Study-wide findings and limitations: The study included only two donors, which limits how far the findings can be generalized. FACS-sorted repertoires could contain abundant contaminating clonotypes from the bulk population, so computational filtering was required. The secondary T-cell response was found to be weaker but faster than the primary response, with a peak reached on day 5 rather than on day 15. A small share of clonotypes occurred in both CD4 and CD8 compartments, likely arising from convergent recombination. Most clones expanded after primary vaccination (96% of CD4 and 88% of CD8) were re-detected after the booster, suggesting that broad memory maintenance occurred.

V ends up 3 bases short and J 4 bases short, with an unmatched junction base count of 9. Reading the germline V gene gives CDR1 KGHDR and CDR2 SFDVKD. The CDR3 runs 16 residues from the cysteine to the phenylalanine. Of all the DNA, just the CDR3 is kept, 48 bases in frame from base 1. TCR cDNA was synthesized by 5'RACE template switching, which introduced a universal primer site and unique molecular identifiers. Priming for cDNA synthesis came from both the TCR alpha and TCR beta constant segments. Libraries were amplified in two PCR steps, with sample barcodes and sequencing adapters added in the second step. Sequencing of the libraries was done on either Illumina HiSeq 2500 (2x100 bp) or NovaSeq (2x150 bp). Concerning the study's data processing: Reads were demultiplexed and collapsed into UMI consensus sequences with MIGEC, and V(D)J alignment was performed with MiXCR. Clonotypes responding to the vaccine were identified with edgeR on replicate PBMC samples, with the criteria of FDR below 0.01 and a log2 fold change above 5 up to day 15. Each bulk clonotype received a CD4 or CD8 identity based on whether the sequenced CD4 or CD8 repertoire contained that clonotype at higher abundance. The raw public data were reprocessed by TCRdb itself: fastp quality trimming at Q25, MiXCR clonotype calling, in-frame beta chains only. Every entry covers one CDR3 protein and lists the most common genes and DNA from its rows. TCRdb's processing, not the authors' own work, is the source of the V and J calls. This sample lists a few hundred thousand distinct CDR3 sequences; roughly 11% were detected once. Jointly, the top ten make up roughly a sixth of the sample.

This sample's treatment or condition label indicates: live attenuated yellow fever vaccine strain. At each blood-draw timepoint, two biological replicates of bulk PBMCs were collected. PBMCs were isolated from peripheral blood using a standard Ficoll-Paque protocol. RNA was extracted with TriZol from bulk PBMCs, CD4 and CD8 fractions, and dextramer-positive and dextramer-negative fractions. This clonotype turned up a few times. Its target antigen remains unknown. The record has no base qualities; no much larger clone is one base away. This TCR was sampled from a man younger than 30 who received the YFV17D yellow fever vaccine. Recombination joined TRBV24-1 with TRBJ2-3, with TRBD1 matching 7 junction bases. Here the sequenced sample was PBMCs, taken on the day of the first yellow fever vaccination. The sequenced DNA: TGTGCCACCAGTGATCTAGGGGGCGCAAGTCCAGATACGCAGTATTTT. This codes for CATSDLGGASPDTQYF.